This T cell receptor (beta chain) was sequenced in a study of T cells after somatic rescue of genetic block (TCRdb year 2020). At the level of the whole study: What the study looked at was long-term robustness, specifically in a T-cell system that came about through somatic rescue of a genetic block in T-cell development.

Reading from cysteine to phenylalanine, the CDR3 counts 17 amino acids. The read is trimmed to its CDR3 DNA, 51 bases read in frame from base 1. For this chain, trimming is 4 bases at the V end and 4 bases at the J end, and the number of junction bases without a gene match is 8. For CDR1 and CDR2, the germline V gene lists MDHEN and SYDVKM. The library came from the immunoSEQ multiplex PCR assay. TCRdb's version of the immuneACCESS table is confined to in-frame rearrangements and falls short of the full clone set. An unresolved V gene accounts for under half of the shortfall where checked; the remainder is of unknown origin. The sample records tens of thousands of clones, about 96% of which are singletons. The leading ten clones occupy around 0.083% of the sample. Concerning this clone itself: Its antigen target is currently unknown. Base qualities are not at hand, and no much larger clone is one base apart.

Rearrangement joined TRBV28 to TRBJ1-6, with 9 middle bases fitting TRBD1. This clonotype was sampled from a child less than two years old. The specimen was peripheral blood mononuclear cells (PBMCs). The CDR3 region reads CASSSSGTGIYNSPLHF. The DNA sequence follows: TGTGCCAGCAGTTCCTCCGGGACAGGGATATATAATTCACCCCTCCACTTT.